This T cell receptor beta chain comes out of a study of blood T cell repertoires in COVID-19. Across the whole study: Sites in the United States, Italy and Spain provided acute and convalescent COVID-19 samples. Sample material is recorded as cDNA or gDNA derived from T cells, B-cell-depleted T cells, or PBMCs.

Profiling relied on immunoSEQ multiplex PCR, and the TCRdb table lists in-frame clones only, not all of them. The sample holds a few hundred thousand clones; 88% are singletons and the top ten take over 0.55%. Losses at the gene ends were 1 base for V and 5 bases for J; bases not matched to a gene: 0. Germline V gives CDR1 SQVTM, CDR2 ANQGSEA. This CDR3 spans 13 amino acids. The source material was peripheral blood. The clonotype comes from a human donor in a cohort sampled during active COVID-19. This chain joins TRBV29-1 and TRBJ1-1; 11 bases fit TRBD1. CDR3 in DNA: TGCAGCGTTGAAGGGGACAGGGGGACTGAAGCTTTCTTT. Translating gives CSVEGDRGTEAFF. Based on the CDR3 plus reference TRBV29-1 and TRBJ1-1, the full variable domain is SAVISQKPSRDICQRGTSLTIQCQVDSQVTMMFWYRQQPGQSLTLIATANQGSEATYESGFVIDKFPISRPNLTFSTLTVSNMSPEDSSIYLCSVEGDRGTEAFFGQGTRLTVV.